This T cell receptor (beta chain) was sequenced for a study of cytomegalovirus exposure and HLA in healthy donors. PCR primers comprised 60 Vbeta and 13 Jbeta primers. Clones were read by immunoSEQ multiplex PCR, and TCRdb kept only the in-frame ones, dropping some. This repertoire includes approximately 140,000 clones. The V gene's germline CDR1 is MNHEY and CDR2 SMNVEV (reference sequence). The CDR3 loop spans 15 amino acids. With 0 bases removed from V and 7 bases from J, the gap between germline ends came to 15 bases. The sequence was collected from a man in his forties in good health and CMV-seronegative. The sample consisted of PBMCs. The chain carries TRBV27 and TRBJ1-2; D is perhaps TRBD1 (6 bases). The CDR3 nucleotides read TGTGCCAGCAGTTTATCGATAGGGGGGGGACGTGGCTACACCTTC. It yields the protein CASSLSIGGGRGYTF.